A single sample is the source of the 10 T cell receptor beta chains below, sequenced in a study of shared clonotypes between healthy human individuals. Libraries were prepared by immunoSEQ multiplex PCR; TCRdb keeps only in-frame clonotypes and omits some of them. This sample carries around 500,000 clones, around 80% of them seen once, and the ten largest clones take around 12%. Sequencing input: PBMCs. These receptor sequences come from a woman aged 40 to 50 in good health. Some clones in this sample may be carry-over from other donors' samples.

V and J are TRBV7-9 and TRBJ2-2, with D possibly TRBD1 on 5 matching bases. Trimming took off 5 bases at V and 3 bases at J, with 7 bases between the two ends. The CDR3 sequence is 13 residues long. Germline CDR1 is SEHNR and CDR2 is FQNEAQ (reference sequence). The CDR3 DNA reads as TGTGCCAGCAGCATCAGGGACACCGGGGAGCTGTTTTTT. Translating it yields CASSIRDTGELFF.

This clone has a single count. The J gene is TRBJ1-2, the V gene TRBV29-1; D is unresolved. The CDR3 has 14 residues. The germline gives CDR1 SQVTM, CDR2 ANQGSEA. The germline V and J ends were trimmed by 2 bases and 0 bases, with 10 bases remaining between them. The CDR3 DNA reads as TGCAGCGTTGAAAGGTCAGATTCTAACTATGGCTACACCTTC. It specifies CSVERSDSNYGYTF.

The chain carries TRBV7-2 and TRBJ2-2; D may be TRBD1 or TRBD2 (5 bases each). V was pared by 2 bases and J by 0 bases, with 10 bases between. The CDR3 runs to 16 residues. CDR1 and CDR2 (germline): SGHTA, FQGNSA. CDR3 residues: CASSLWDVANTGELFF. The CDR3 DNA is TGTGCCAGCAGCTTATGGGACGTCGCGAACACCGGGGAGCTGTTTTTT.

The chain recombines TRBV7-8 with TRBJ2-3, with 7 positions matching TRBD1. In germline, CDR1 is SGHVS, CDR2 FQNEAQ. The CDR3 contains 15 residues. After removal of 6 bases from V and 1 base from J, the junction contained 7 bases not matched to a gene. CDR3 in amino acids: CASSHRGRGTDTQYF. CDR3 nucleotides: TGTGCCAGCAGTCACAGGGGTCGAGGCACAGATACGCAGTATTTT.

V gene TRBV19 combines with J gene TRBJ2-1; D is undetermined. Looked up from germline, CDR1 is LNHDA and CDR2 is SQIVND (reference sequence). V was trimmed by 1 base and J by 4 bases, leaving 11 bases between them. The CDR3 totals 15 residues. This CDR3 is CASSIVSVGYNEQFF. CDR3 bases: TGTGCCAGTAGTATAGTGTCAGTCGGATACAATGAGCAGTTCTTC.

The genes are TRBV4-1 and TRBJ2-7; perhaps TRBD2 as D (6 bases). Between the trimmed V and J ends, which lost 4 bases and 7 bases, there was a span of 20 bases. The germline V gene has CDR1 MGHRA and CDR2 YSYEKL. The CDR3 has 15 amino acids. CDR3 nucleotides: TGCGCCAGCAGCCGGGGGGACGGGACGTTGAGGGAGCAGTACTTC. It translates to CASSRGDGTLREQYF.

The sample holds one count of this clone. CDR3 DNA: TGTGCCAGCAGTTCACCGATAGCGGGAGAGGCTCAGTTCTTC. As protein: CASSSPIAGEAQFF. The rearrangement uses TRBV6-5 and TRBJ2-1, with 9 bases that match TRBD2. Trimming cost V 4 bases and J 13 bases; bases outside gene matches: 11. CDR1 and CDR2 (germline): MNHEY, SVGAGI. This CDR3 is 14 amino acids long.

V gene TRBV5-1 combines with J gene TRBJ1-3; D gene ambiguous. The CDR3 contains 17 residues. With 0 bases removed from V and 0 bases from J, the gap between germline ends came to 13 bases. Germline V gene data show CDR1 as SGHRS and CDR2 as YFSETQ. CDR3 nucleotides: TGCGCCAGCAGCTTGGTTCCACTGGGCTACTCTGGAAACACCATATATTTT. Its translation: CASSLVPLGYSGNTIYF.

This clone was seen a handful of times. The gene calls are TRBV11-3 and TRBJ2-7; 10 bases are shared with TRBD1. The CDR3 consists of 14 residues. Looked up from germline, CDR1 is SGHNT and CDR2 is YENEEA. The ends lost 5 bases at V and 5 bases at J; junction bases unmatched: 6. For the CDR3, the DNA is TGTGCCAGCAGCGCGGGGACAGGGGACAACGAGCAGTACTTC. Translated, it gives CASSAGTGDNEQYF.

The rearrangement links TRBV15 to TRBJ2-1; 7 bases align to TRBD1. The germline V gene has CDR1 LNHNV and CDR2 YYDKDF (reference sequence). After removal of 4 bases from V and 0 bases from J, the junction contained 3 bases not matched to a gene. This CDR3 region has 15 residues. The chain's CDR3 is CATSKDRSSYNEQFF. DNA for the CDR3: TGTGCCACCAGCAAGGACAGGAGCTCCTACAATGAGCAGTTCTTC.